The 13 T cell receptor beta chains below come from one sample, sequenced in a study of metastatic and nonmetastatic thyroid tumors. Each patient went into thyroid surgery without having received any treatment. MiXCR re-clonotyped the PCR reads for TCRdb. The table records just over 40,000 clones, more than 9.5% of them present only once. Sequenced sample: blood. The receptors stem from a female donor with papillary thyroid cancer or a benign thyroid nodule (not recorded which). Some clones in this sample may be carry-over from other donors' samples.

This clone was detected ten times or more. V usage is TRBV28 and J usage is TRBJ2-3; the match to TRBD2 covers 9 bases. With V trimmed by 3 bases and J by 5 bases, 9 bases remained unmatched. The CDR3 length is 16 residues. CDR1 is MDHEN, CDR2 SYDVKM, per germline. The DNA for the CDR3 is TGTGCCAGCAGTTTGCCTAGCGGGACTGGTGAAGATACGCAGTATTTT. It yields the protein CASSLPSGTGEDTQYF.

The rearrangement joins TRBV20-1 to TRBJ1-4; TRBD1 is a possible D gene (6 bases). The CDR3 has 14 amino acids. Trimming left V 4 bases short and J 3 bases short, with 12 bases between. Looked up from germline, CDR1 is DFQATT and CDR2 is SNEGSKA (reference sequence). CDR3 in amino acids: CSAKWGAANEKLFF. CDR3 nucleotides: TGCAGTGCTAAGTGGGGGGCGGCTAATGAAAAACTGTTTTTT.

This clone was counted ten times or more. J is TRBJ2-3 and V is TRBV7-9; D is unclear. The CDR3 has 11 amino acids. Germline V gene sequence: CDR1 SEHNR, CDR2 FQNEAQ (reference sequence). Trimming removed 1 base from V and 13 bases from J, with 9 bases in between. The CDR3 DNA follows: TGTGCCAGCAGCTTAGAGGTGTCAGAGTATTTT. Translation: CASSLEVSEYF.

This clone has a count of ten or more. The J gene is TRBJ1-2, the V gene TRBV20-1; possibly TRBD1 for D (6 bases). Germline loops: CDR1 DFQATT, CDR2 SNEGSKA (reference sequence). The CDR3 runs to 14 residues. V was cut by 6 bases and J by 4 bases, with 18 bases left in between. CDR3: CSADTPGQIYGYTF. CDR3 DNA: TGCAGTGCCGATACCCCGGGACAAATCTATGGCTACACCTTC.

This clone was recorded many times. The V call is TRBV3-1, the J call TRBJ1-2; a possible D gene is TRBD1 (6 bases). The CDR3 spans 13 residues. CDR1 is LGHDT, CDR2 YNNKEL, per germline (reference sequence). The V gene lost 1 base and the J gene lost 8 bases, with 11 bases spanning the gap. The CDR3 nucleotides are TGTGCCAGCAGCCAAGGGGGGCCGAAAGGCTACACCTTC. Its protein is CASSQGGPKGYTF.

This clone occurred a few times. V is TRBV6-1 and J is TRBJ2-7; 8 bases match TRBD1. Germline CDR1 MNHNS, CDR2 SASEGT. This CDR3 is 14 amino acids long. The ends lost 5 bases at V and 5 bases at J; junction bases unmatched: 8. CDR3 residues: CASSRDRKIDEQYF. As DNA, the CDR3 is TGTGCCAGCAGTCGGGACAGGAAAATTGACGAGCAGTACTTC.

Note on this clone: A read error may be the cause here, since a much bigger clone is one base away. CDR3 sequence: CASSSGISYEQCF. In DNA, the CDR3 is TGTGCCAGCTCTAGCGGGATTTCCTACGAGCAGTGCTTC. The chain has TRBV18 and TRBJ2-7, with TRBD2 matching 8 bases. Germline CDR1 KGHSH, CDR2 LQKENI. The CDR3 extends over 13 amino acids.

This clone was seen many times. The J gene is TRBJ1-1, the V gene TRBV20-1; possibly TRBD1 for D (5 bases). This CDR3 comprises 13 residues. Per germline, CDR1 DFQATT and CDR2 SNEGSKA (reference sequence). The germline V and J ends were trimmed by 2 bases and 5 bases, with 12 bases remaining between them. Here the CDR3 DNA reads TGCAGTGCTAGATTTTGGGGCGGAACTGAAGCTTTCTTT. The encoded protein is CSARFWGGTEAFF.

This clone was observed a handful of times. V usage is TRBV2 and J usage is TRBJ1-1; D is perhaps TRBD1 (6 bases). This CDR3 has 15 residues. Germline V gene data show CDR1 as SNHLY and CDR2 as FYNNEI. The V end lost 4 bases, the J end lost 3 bases, and 15 bases lay between the germline ends. CDR3 protein: CASSGGTSSDTEAFF. CDR3 DNA: TGTGCCAGCAGTGGGGGGACAAGTTCGGACACTGAAGCTTTCTTT.

This clone has a count of ten or more. The chain combines TRBV5-6 with TRBJ2-3; D tentatively reads TRBD1 or TRBD2 (5 bases each). The V and J ends lost 1 base and 5 bases respectively, with 14 bases between them. The germline CDR1 and CDR2 sequences are SGHDT and YYEEEE. The CDR3 loop spans 15 amino acids. CDR3 in amino acids: CASSLQDFGGDTQYF. The CDR3 region has the DNA TGTGCCAGCAGCTTGCAGGATTTTGGGGGAGATACGCAGTATTTT.

The genes are TRBV7-8 and TRBJ1-1; no clear D gene. Germline CDR1 is SGHVS and CDR2 is FQNEAQ. This CDR3 has 17 residues. The germline V and J ends were trimmed by 5 bases and 4 bases, with 23 bases remaining between them. The DNA for the CDR3 is TGTGCCAGCAGCCTCTGGGGTATGGGAGCCATGAGCACTGAAGCTTTCTTT. It encodes CASSLWGMGAMSTEAFF. The full variable domain, completed using reference TRBV7-8 and TRBJ1-1, is GAGVSQSPRYKVAKRGQDVALRCDPISGHVSLFWYQQALGQGPEFLTYFQNEAQLDKSGLPSDRFFAERPEGSVSTLKIQRTQQEDSAVYLCASSLWGMGAMSTEAFFGQGTRLTVV.

This clone was found many times. V gene TRBV12-3 or TRBV12-4 combines with J gene TRBJ2-2, with D unresolved. The CDR3 has 12 amino acids. Between the trimmed V and J ends, which lost 5 bases and 6 bases, there was a span of 7 bases. For the CDR3, the DNA is TGTGCCAGCAGTGGACCGGCCGGGGAGCTGTTTTTT. Translated, it gives CASSGPAGELFF.

This clone occurred many times. The chain uses TRBV5-4 and TRBJ2-7; D may match TRBD1 or TRBD2 (5 bases each). V was trimmed by 0 bases and J by 6 bases, leaving 13 bases between them. This CDR3 is built from 14 residues. Looked up from germline, CDR1 is SGHNT and CDR2 is YYREEE (reference sequence). The chain's CDR3 is CASSLGQRAGEQYF. The DNA of the CDR3 is TGTGCCAGCAGCTTGGGACAGCGCGCGGGCGAGCAGTACTTC.